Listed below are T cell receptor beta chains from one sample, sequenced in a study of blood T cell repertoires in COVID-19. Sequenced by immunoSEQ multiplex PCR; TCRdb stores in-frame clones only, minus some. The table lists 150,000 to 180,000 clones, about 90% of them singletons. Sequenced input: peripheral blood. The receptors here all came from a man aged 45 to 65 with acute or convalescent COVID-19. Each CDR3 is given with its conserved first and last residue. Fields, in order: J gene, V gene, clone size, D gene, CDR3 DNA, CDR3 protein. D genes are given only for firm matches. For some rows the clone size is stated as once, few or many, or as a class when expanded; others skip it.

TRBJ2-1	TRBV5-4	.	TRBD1	TGTGCCAGCAGCTTGACAGGGGGCCACAATGAGCAGTTCTTC	CASSLTGGHNEQFF
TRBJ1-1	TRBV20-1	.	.	TGCAGTGCTAGTGGCCGAGACACTGAAGCTTTCTTT	CSASGRDTEAFF
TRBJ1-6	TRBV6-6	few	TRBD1	TGTGCCAGCAAGGCAGGACAGGGCGCTAGGGCCCTCCACTTT	CASKAGQGARALHF
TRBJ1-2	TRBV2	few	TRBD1	TGTGCCAGCCAGAGGACAGGGACCTATGGCTACACCTTC	CASQRTGTYGYTF
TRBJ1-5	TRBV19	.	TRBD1	TGTGCCAGTAGTGGGGGGACAGGGTGGTCTCAGCCCCAGCATTTT	CASSGGTGWSQPQHF
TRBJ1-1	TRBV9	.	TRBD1	TGTGCCAGCAGCCGAAAGGACAGGGGTAGTGAAGCTTTCTTT	CASSRKDRGSEAFF
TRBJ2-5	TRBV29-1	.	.	TGCAGCGTTGCGTCGGGCGGGGATGCCCAGTACTTC	CSVASGGDAQYF
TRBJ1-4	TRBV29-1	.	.	TGCAGCGTTGGGATTACAGGGAGTACTAATGAAAAACTGTTTTTT	CSVGITGSTNEKLFF
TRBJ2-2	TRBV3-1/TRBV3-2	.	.	TGTGCCAGCAGCCCAAGGGGTTACGCCGGGGAGCTGTTTTTT	CASSPRGYAGELFF
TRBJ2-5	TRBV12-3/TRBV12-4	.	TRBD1	TGTGCCAGCAGGTTGACAGGGGTCGAGACCCAGTACTTC	CASRLTGVETQYF
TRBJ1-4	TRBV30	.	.	TGTGCCTGGAGCTCGGGCCGGGGGACTAATGAAAAACTGTTTTTT	CAWSSGRGTNEKLFF
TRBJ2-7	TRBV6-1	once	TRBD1	TGTGCCAGCAGTGAATCCGGGACAGGGGACGAGCAGTACTTC	CASSESGTGDEQYF
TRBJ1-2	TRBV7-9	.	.	TGTGCCAGCAGCCCGGCCGGGAGTTCGGGAAACTATGGCTACACCTTC	CASSPAGSSGNYGYTF
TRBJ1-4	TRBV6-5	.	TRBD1	TGTGCCAGCAGCCGAACAGGGGCCGGGGAAAAACTGTTTTTT	CASSRTGAGEKLFF
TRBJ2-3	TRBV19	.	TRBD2	TGTGCCAGCAGGACTAGCGGGGGGGCGGGTGATACGCAGTATTTT	CASRTSGGAGDTQYF
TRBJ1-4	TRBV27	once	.	TGTGCCAGTGGTGGGGGGTTCCCTAATGAAAAACTGTTTTTT	CASGGGFPNEKLFF
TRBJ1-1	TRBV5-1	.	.	TGCGCCAGCAGCTCCCTTTACGAGGGCGTGAACACTGAAGCTTTCTTT	CASSSLYEGVNTEAFF
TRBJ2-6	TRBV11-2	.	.	TGTGCCAGCAGGTCTTCCTACTCCTCTGGGGCCAACGTCCTGACTTTC	CASRSSYSSGANVLTF
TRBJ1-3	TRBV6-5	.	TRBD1	TGTGCCAGCAGAGATGACAGGGTTGGAAACACCATATATTTT	CASRDDRVGNTIYF
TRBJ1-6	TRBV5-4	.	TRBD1	TGTGCCAGCAGTGATAGACAGGGAGATTCACCCCTCCACTTT	CASSDRQGDSPLHF
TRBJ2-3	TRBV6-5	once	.	TGTGCCAGCAGTCCGCTAAGGGGAACAGATACGCAGTATTTT	CASSPLRGTDTQYF
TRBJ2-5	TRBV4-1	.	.	TGCGCCAGCAGCCAACCCATCGGGACTCCTCAAGAGACCCAGTACTTC	CASSQPIGTPQETQYF
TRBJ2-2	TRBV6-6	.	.	TGTGCCAGCAGTTACCCGACAGGAACGAACACCGGGGAGCTGTTTTTT	CASSYPTGTNTGELFF
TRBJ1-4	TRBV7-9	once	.	TGTGCCAGCAGCCCGTATACAACTAATGAAAAACTGTTTTTT	CASSPYTTNEKLFF
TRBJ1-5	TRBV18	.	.	TGTGCCAGCTCAGGGGGCGGCAATCAGCCCCAGCATTTT	CASSGGGNQPQHF
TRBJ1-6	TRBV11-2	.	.	TGTGCCAGCAGCTCCCAGTCTCGGAGGAATTCACCCCTCCACTTT	CASSSQSRRNSPLHF
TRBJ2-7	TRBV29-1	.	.	TGCAGCGTTGAATGGTCACAGGCATTAAACGAGCAGTACTTC	CSVEWSQALNEQYF
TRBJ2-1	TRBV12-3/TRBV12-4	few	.	TGTGCCAGCACCCTGTCGGGTGAGCAGTTCTTC	CASTLSGEQFF
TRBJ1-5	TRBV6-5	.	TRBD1	TGTGCCAGCAGCGACAGGCAGGGGGTAAGTCAGCCCCAGCATTTT	CASSDRQGVSQPQHF
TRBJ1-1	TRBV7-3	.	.	TGTGCCAGCAGCTTCGACAGAACAGATGAAGCTTTCTTT	CASSFDRTDEAFF
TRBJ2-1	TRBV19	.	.	TGTGCCAGTAGTCCGAAGACTAGCTACAATGAGCAGTTCTTC	CASSPKTSYNEQFF
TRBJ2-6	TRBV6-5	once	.	TGTGCCAGCTGTAGGCGGTCTGGGGCCAACGTCCTGACTTTC	CASCRRSGANVLTF
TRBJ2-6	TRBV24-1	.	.	TGTGCCACCAGTTCATCTGGGGCCAACGTCCTGACTTTC	CATSSSGANVLTF
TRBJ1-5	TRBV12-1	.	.	TGTGCCAGCAGCTTTCCTGAAAACCAGGGGGCAGATCAGCCCCAGCATTTT	CASSFPENQGADQPQHF
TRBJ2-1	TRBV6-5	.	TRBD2	TGTGCCAGCACCGGGACTAGCGATAATGAGCAGTTCTTC	CASTGTSDNEQFF
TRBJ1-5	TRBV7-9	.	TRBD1	TGTGCCAGCAGTCCGGGTACAGGGGGACTTAGCAATCAGCCCCAGCATTTT	CASSPGTGGLSNQPQHF
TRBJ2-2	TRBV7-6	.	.	TGTGCCAGCAGCTCTAGCGCGAGCCGGACCGGGGAGCTGTTTTTT	CASSSSASRTGELFF
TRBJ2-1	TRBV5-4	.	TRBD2	TGTGCCAGCAGCAGAATAGCGGGAGGGCCGAATAATGAGCAGTTCTTC	CASSRIAGGPNNEQFF
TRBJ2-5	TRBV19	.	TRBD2	TGTGCCAGTAGTATAGTTTTTAGAGGACTAGCGAACCAAGAGACCCAGTACTTC	CASSIVFRGLANQETQYF
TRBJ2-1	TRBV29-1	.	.	TGCAGCGTTCGGACAGCAGGCTCCTACAATGAGCAGTTCTTC	CSVRTAGSYNEQFF
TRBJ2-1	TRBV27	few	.	TGTGCCAGCAGTTCCAGGAACAGGGCTGGCAATGAGCAGTTCTTC	CASSSRNRAGNEQFF
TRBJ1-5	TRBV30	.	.	TGTGCCTGGAGTCTCGGCGCCAGGGGTTATAGCAATCAGCCCCAGCATTTT	CAWSLGARGYSNQPQHF
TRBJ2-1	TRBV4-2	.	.	TGTGCCAGCAGCCAAAACGGGGGGCCCTACAATGAGCAGTTCTTC	CASSQNGGPYNEQFF
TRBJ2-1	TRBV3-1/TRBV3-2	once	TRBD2	TGTGCCAGCAGCGTTTTCGGGGGAGGGGCCTCGGATGAGCAGTTCTTC	CASSVFGGGASDEQFF